One and the same sample provided the 5 T cell receptor beta chains below, sequenced in a study of T cells in women clearing cervical HPV infection. Assay: immunoSEQ multiplex PCR; the TCRdb copy retains only in-frame clones and omits some. In total, the table holds about 40,000 clones. The sample was blood buffy coat. The receptors here all came from a woman between 18 and 69 years old with a cervical HPV16 infection that either progressed to CIN3+ or cleared (not recorded which).

Notes on this clone: The CDR3 end falls 3 residues outside the read, so it is completed with the germline J gene. This sequence joins TRBV10-3 and TRBJ2-1; 8 nucleotides line up with TRBD1. CDR3 size: 15 residues. Germline CDR1 is ENHRY and CDR2 is SYGVKD. J was trimmed by 6 bases and V by 7 bases; bases with no gene match: 11. The CDR3 bases that were read are TGTGCCATCACCCCGAGGCAGGGGGCCGCCAATGAG. As protein: CAITPRQGAANE. The CDR3 in its entirety is CAITPRQGAANEQFF.

A remark on this clone: The sequenced fragment ends 3 residues before the CDR3 boundary, so the rest is inferred from the germline J gene. J is TRBJ1-1 and V is TRBV14; D remains ambiguous. Germline CDR1 reads SGHDN; CDR2 reads FVKESK. CDR3 size: 13 residues. Trimming took off 0 bases at V and 2 bases at J, with 4 bases between the two ends. CDR3: CASSQDGNTEAFF. The DNA read from the CDR3 is TGTGCCAGCAGCCAAGATGGCAACACTGAA.

As regards this clone: The sequenced fragment ends 3 residues before the CDR3 boundary, so the rest is inferred from the germline J gene. The V call is TRBV20-1, the J call TRBJ2-7, with 7 bases fitting TRBD1. The CDR3 contains 13 residues. Trimming removed 6 bases from V and 0 bases from J; junction bases left unmatched: 5. Germline values: CDR1 DFQATT, CDR2 SNEGSKA (reference sequence). CDR3 DNA, as far as it was read: TGCAGTGCCCCCCGGGACAGCTCCTACGAG. It encodes CSAPRDSSYE. The CDR3 as a whole reads CSAPRDSSYEQYF.

Regarding this clone: The read ends 3 residues before the CDR3 terminus; that terminus is restored from the germline J gene. V is TRBV7-2 and J is TRBJ1-1, with no clear D. This CDR3 has 10 residues. Germline V gives CDR1 SGHTA, CDR2 FQGNSA. The sequenced CDR3 bases are TGTGCCAGCAGCGCTAGCGGA. This translates into CASSASG. Given in full, the CDR3 is CASSASGAFF.

Notes on this clone: The read finishes 3 residues shy of the CDR3 end, and the germline J gene is used to complete it. The chain combines TRBV7-9 with TRBJ2-1, with D maybe TRBD1 (5 bases). V was pared by 4 bases and J by 8 bases, with 9 bases between. This CDR3 contains 12 residues. CDR1 is SEHNR, CDR2 FQNEAQ, per germline (reference sequence). This chain's CDR3 is CASSWKTDEQFF. The CDR3 bases that were read are TGTGCCAGCAGCTGGAAGACAGATGAG.